This T cell receptor (beta chain) was identified in a study of shared clonotypes between healthy human individuals. Findings of the study overall: Several donors held approximately 4.5% of naive CD4 clonotypes in common.

CD8 cells classed as naive were CD45RO-negative and positively selected for CCR7, excluding terminally differentiated effector memory CD45RA+ cells. Sequencing was performed with immunoSEQ multiplex PCR; in TCRdb, only in-frame clones are kept and a portion is missing. In the table there are roughly 600,000 clones, roughly 98% of which are singletons. This CDR3 contains 15 residues. Germline assignment: CDR1 SGHNT and CDR2 YYREEE (reference sequence). Trimming took 0 bases from V and 5 from J; bases not matched to a gene: 8. This clone has just one count. No antigen is known for it. Sequenced: naive CD8+ T cells sorted from blood. This receptor was identified in a young man in good health. The chain employs TRBV5-4 and TRBJ2-7; TRBD2 matches at 7 bases. The DNA of the CDR3 is TGTGCCAGCAGCTTGGTGGGGGGGAGTCGACACGAGCAGTACTTC. It yields the protein CASSLVGGSRHEQYF.